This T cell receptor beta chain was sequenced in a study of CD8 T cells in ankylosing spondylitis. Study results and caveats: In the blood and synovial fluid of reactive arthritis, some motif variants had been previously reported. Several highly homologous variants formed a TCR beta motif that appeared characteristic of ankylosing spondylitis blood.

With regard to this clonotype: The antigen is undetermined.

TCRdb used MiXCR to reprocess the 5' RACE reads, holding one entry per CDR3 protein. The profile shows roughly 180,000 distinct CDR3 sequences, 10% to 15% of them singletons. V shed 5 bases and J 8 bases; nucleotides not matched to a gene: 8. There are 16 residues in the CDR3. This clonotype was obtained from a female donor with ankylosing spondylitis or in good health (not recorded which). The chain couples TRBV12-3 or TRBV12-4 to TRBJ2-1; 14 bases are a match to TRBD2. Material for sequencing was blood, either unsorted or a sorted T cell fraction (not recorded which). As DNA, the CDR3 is TGTGCCAGCAGTCCACTGACTAGCGGGAGGGCCCATGAGCAGTTCTTC. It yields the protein CASSPLTSGRAHEQFF.